This T cell receptor (beta chain) was profiled in a study of blood T cell repertoires in COVID-19. CDR1 SGHNT and CDR2 YYREEE come from the germline V gene (reference sequence). V was clipped by 1 base and J by 3 bases, with 7 bases between them. This CDR3 spans 13 amino acids. Some clones are missing from TCRdb's copy, which holds only in-frame ones; the method was immunoSEQ multiplex PCR. The sample contains around 29,000 clones, 80% to 90% of which appear only once. The sequenced material came from peripheral blood. The V gene is TRBV5-4, the J gene TRBJ1-1; D is possibly TRBD1 (6 bases). This receptor was identified in an elderly woman with COVID-19, enrolled during active disease. The CDR3 is CASSLPGDTEAFF. CDR3 nucleotides: TGTGCCAGCAGCTTGCCAGGGGACACTGAAGCTTTCTTT.